This record covers a single T cell receptor (beta chain). The CDR3 covers 16 residues. Germline CDR1 reads SNHLY; CDR2 reads FYNNEI. The V gene end was trimmed by 6 bases and the J gene end by 5 bases; junction bases not matched to a gene: 11. Libraries were prepared by immunoSEQ multiplex PCR; TCRdb keeps only in-frame clonotypes and omits some of them. The sample has 260,000 or so clones, nearly 85% seen once. The data belong to a study of blood T cell repertoires in COVID-19. At the level of the study: Acute and convalescent COVID-19 samples came from the United States, Italy and Spain. Nucleic acid was either cDNA or gDNA, and it came from T cells, B-cell-depleted T cells, or PBMCs.

This clonotype was obtained from a human donor in a cohort sampled during active COVID-19. The chain recombines TRBV2 with TRBJ2-2; TRBD2 agrees at 8 bases. Sequencing input: peripheral blood. The CDR3 region is CASRSRSGSGTGELFF. In nucleotides, the CDR3 is TGTGCCAGCAGAAGCAGGAGCGGGAGCGGGACCGGGGAGCTGTTTTTT.